This is a list of T cell receptor beta chains from one sample in a study of T cell repertoires and HLA-DP antigens. What these receptors recognize is not known. Sequenced by immunoSEQ multiplex PCR; TCRdb stores in-frame clones only, minus some. The sample includes about 89,000 clones, more than 75% of them seen just once. The sequenced sample was CD4+ T cells from PBMCs. Source of these receptors: a man in his fifties in good health and CMV-seronegative. The CDR3 runs from the conserved cysteine through the conserved F or W. The D gene is left open where the match is weak. Clone size is not always given. Where it is, it says once, few, many or a class for expanded clones.

v_gene	j_gene	d_gene	abundance	CDR3aa	CDR3nt
TRBV5-4	TRBJ2-7	TRBD2	NA	CASSLFGGEDEQYF	TGTGCCAGCAGCTTGTTTGGGGGGGAGGACGAGCAGTACTTC
TRBV30	TRBJ1-5	NA	NA	CAWSIRGDQPQHF	TGTGCCTGGAGTATCCGGGGGGATCAGCCCCAGCATTTT
TRBV30	TRBJ1-5	NA	NA	CAWSVGIGNQPQHF	TGTGCCTGGAGTGTAGGGATCGGGAATCAGCCCCAGCATTTT
TRBV28	TRBJ1-3	NA	few	CASSLSTGTGNTIYF	TGTGCCAGCAGTTTATCCACAGGGACTGGAAACACCATATATTTT
TRBV9	TRBJ2-3	TRBD2	few	CASSGGLAGGTDTQYF	TGTGCCAGCAGCGGAGGACTAGCGGGGGGCACAGATACGCAGTATTTT
TRBV5-1	TRBJ2-5	NA	NA	CASSPGPVQETQYF	TGCGCCAGCAGCCCGGGGCCAGTACAAGAGACCCAGTACTTC
TRBV6-1	TRBJ1-6	NA	NA	CASSEIGTENSPLHF	TGTGCCAGCAGTGAAATCGGAACAGAAAATTCACCCCTCCACTTT
TRBV2	TRBJ2-4	NA	NA	CASTSGAAKNIQYF	TGTGCCAGCACCTCAGGGGCTGCCAAAAACATTCAGTACTTC
TRBV30	TRBJ1-5	NA	NA	CAWSDSGDQPQHF	TGTGCCTGGAGTGACTCGGGAGATCAGCCCCAGCATTTT
TRBV19	TRBJ2-7	TRBD1	NA	CASTDRASREQYF	TGTGCCAGCACGGACAGGGCCTCACGGGAGCAGTACTTC
TRBV4-3	TRBJ1-2	TRBD1	NA	CASSRGDSPNYGYTF	TGCGCCAGCAGCCGAGGGGACAGCCCAAACTATGGCTACACCTTC
TRBV5-6	TRBJ1-2	NA	NA	CASSLLGREYGYTF	TGTGCCAGCAGCTTGTTGGGACGGGAATATGGCTACACCTTC
TRBV5-1	TRBJ2-2	TRBD1	NA	CASSRRGQGAPGELFF	TGCGCCAGCAGCCGGCGGGGACAGGGGGCGCCCGGGGAGCTGTTTTTT
TRBV6-1	TRBJ1-5	NA	NA	CASSQPGASNQPQHF	TGTGCCAGCAGTCAACCCGGAGCTAGCAATCAGCCCCAGCATTTT
TRBV28	TRBJ2-4	NA	NA	CASSFSSQYTKNIQYF	TGTGCCAGCAGTTTCTCTTCGCAGTATACCAAAAACATTCAGTACTTC
TRBV2	TRBJ2-3	TRBD2	NA	CASSVGQRETGNTQYF	TGTGCCAGCAGTGTCGGCCAGCGGGAGACCGGGAATACGCAGTATTTT
TRBV28	TRBJ1-5	NA	NA	CASNAPRGQGNQPQHF	TGTGCCAGCAACGCCCCACGGGGGCAGGGGAATCAGCCCCAGCATTTT
TRBV30	TRBJ2-7	TRBD1	NA	CAWSQTGVRYEQYF	TGTGCCTGGAGTCAGACAGGGGTTCGGTACGAGCAGTACTTC
TRBV15	TRBJ2-7	NA	NA	CATSRVGPLHEQYF	TGTGCCACCAGCAGAGTCGGACCTCTCCACGAGCAGTACTTC
TRBV11-2	TRBJ2-3	NA	NA	CASSSWRPTTDTQYF	TGTGCCAGCAGCTCGTGGCGACCAACGACAGATACGCAGTATTTT
TRBV23-1	TRBJ2-7	TRBD1	NA	CASSQPRGQPFSYEQYF	TGCGCCAGCAGTCAACCCAGGGGACAGCCCTTCTCCTACGAGCAGTACTTC
TRBV5-1	TRBJ2-7	NA	NA	CASKAGTDYEQYF	TGCGCCAGCAAGGCGGGGACCGACTACGAGCAGTACTTC
TRBV5-1	TRBJ2-1	NA	NA	CASSRQANNEQFF	TGCGCCAGCAGCCGACAGGCGAACAATGAGCAGTTCTTC
TRBV11-2	TRBJ2-3	NA	NA	CASSFPDWDTQYF	TGTGCCAGCAGCTTTCCAGATTGGGATACGCAGTATTTT
TRBV4-1	TRBJ2-2	NA	NA	CASSHPVPPGNGELFF	TGCGCCAGCAGCCACCCCGTCCCGCCAGGTAACGGGGAGCTGTTTTTT
TRBV6-6	TRBJ1-2	TRBD1	once	CASGLNRGDGYTF	TGTGCCAGCGGTTTAAACAGGGGTGATGGCTACACCTTC
TRBV5-6	TRBJ1-5	TRBD1	NA	CASSLYGGQVNQPQHF	TGTGCCAGCAGCTTGTACGGAGGACAGGTCAATCAGCCCCAGCATTTT
TRBV30	TRBJ1-6	TRBD1	NA	CAWSVQGANSPLHF	TGTGCCTGGAGTGTACAGGGGGCTAATTCACCCCTCCACTTT
TRBV5-1	TRBJ2-1	TRBD2	NA	CASSLEAGGQGEQFF	TGCGCCAGCAGCTTGGAAGCGGGAGGGCAGGGTGAGCAGTTCTTC
TRBV29-1	TRBJ1-1	NA	medium-sized	CSGKLMNTEAFF	TGCAGCGGAAAGCTGATGAACACTGAAGCTTTCTTT
TRBV5-4	TRBJ2-1	TRBD2	NA	CASSVVTSGRENEQFF	TGTGCCAGCAGCGTGGTCACTAGCGGGAGGGAGAATGAGCAGTTCTTC
TRBV7-2	TRBJ2-7	NA	NA	CASSSGVGEQYF	TGTGCCAGCAGCTCAGGGGTGGGAGAGCAGTACTTC
TRBV7-8	TRBJ2-6	NA	NA	CASSPRTVSSAGANVLTF	TGTGCCAGCAGCCCTCGGACAGTTAGCTCTGCGGGGGCCAACGTCCTGACTTTC
TRBV19	TRBJ1-5	NA	once	CASSMGSGSRNQPQHF	TGTGCCAGTAGTATGGGGAGCGGGAGCAGGAATCAGCCCCAGCATTTT